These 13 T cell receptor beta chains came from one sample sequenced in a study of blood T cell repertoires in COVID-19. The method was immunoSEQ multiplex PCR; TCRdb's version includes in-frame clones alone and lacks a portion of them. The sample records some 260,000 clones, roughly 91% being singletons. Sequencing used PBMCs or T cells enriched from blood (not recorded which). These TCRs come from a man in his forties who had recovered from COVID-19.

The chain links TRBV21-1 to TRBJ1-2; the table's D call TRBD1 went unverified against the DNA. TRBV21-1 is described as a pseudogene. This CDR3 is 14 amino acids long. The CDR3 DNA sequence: TGTGCCAGCAGCACCAACAGGTCGAACTATGGCTACACCTTC. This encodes CASSTNRSNYGYTF.

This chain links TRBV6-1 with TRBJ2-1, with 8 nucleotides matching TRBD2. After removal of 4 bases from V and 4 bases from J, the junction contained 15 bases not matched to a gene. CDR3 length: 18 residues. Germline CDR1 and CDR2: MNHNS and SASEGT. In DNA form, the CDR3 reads TGTGCCAGCAGTGGAATGCTGGGAGCGGGAGCGGATTACAATGAGCAGTTCTTC. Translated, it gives CASSGMLGAGADYNEQFF.

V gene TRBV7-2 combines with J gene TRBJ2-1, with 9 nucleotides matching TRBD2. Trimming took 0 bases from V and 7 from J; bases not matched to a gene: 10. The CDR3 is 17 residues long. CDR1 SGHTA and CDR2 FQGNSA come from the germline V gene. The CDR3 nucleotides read TGTGCCAGCAGCTTAGCGCAGTGGCGGGAGGGGAGTAATGAGCAGTTCTTC. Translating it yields CASSLAQWREGSNEQFF.

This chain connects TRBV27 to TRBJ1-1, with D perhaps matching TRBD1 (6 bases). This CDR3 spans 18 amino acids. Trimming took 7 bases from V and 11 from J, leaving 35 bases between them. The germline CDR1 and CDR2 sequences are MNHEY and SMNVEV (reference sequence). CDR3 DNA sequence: TGTGCCAGCACATCAACCGGCCGGGACACAGGTTCGCAGTTTACGGCTTTCTTT. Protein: CASTSTGRDTGSQFTAFF.

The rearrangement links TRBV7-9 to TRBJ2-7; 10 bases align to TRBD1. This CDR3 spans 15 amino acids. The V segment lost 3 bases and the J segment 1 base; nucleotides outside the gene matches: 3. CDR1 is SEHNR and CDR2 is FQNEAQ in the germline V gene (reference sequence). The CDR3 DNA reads TGTGCCAGCAGCTTCCGGGACAGGGGTTCCTACGAGCAGTACTTC. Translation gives CASSFRDRGSYEQYF.

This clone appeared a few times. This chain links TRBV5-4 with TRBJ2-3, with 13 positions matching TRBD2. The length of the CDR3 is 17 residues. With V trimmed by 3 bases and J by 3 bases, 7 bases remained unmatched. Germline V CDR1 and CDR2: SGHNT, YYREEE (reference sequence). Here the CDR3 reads CASSSRTSGRRTDTQYF. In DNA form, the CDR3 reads TGTGCCAGCAGCTCCCGGACTAGCGGGAGAAGGACAGATACGCAGTATTTT.

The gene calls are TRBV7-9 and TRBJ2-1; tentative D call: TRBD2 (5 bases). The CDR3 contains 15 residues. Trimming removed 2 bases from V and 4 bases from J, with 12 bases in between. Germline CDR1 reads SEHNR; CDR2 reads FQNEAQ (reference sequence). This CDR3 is CASSLRIRTYNEQFF. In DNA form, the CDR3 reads TGTGCCAGCAGCTTAAGAATCCGGACTTACAATGAGCAGTTCTTC.

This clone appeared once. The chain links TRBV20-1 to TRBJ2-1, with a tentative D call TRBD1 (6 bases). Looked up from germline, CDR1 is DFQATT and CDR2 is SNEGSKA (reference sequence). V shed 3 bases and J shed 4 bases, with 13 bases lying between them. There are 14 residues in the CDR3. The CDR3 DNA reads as TGCAGTGCTAGTGCAGGGGACCTATACAATGAGCAGTTCTTC. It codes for CSASAGDLYNEQFF.

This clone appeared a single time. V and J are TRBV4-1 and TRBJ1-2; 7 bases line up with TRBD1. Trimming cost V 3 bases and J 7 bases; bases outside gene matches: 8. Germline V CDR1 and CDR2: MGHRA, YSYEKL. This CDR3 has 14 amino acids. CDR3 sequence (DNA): TGCGCCAGCAGCCACCTCGACAGGGAAAGTGGCTACACCTTC. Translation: CASSHLDRESGYTF.

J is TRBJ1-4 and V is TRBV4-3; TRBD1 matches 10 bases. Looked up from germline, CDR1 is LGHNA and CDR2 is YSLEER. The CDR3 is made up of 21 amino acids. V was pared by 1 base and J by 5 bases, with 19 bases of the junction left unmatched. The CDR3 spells CASSQGKRDRGFLNRNEKLFF. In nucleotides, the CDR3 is TGCGCCAGCAGCCAAGGGAAACGGGACAGGGGATTCTTGAACCGAAATGAAAAACTGTTTTTT.

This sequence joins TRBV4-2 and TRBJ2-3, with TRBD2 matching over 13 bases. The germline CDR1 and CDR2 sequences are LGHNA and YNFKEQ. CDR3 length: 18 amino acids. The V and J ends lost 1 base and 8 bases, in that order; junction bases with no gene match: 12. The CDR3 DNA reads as TGTGCCAGCAGCCAAGGTTCCCCCGGGACTAGCGGGGCAGGTACGCAGTATTTT. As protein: CASSQGSPGTSGAGTQYF.

CDR3 sequence: CASSLSHYGYTF. The CDR3 DNA reads as TGTGCCAGCAGCTTAAGCCATTATGGCTACACCTTC. This chain uses TRBV7-9 with TRBJ1-2; D is ambiguous. V shed 2 bases and J shed 5 bases, with 6 bases lying between them. Germline loops: CDR1 SEHNR, CDR2 FQNEAQ (reference sequence). This CDR3 spans 12 amino acids.

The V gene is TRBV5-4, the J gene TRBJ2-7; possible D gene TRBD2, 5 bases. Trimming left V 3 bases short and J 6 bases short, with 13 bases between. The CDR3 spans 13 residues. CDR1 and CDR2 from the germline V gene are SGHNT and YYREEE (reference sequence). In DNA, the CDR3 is TGTGCCAGCAGCTACATTACTGGGAGCGAGCAGTACTTC. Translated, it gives CASSYITGSEQYF.